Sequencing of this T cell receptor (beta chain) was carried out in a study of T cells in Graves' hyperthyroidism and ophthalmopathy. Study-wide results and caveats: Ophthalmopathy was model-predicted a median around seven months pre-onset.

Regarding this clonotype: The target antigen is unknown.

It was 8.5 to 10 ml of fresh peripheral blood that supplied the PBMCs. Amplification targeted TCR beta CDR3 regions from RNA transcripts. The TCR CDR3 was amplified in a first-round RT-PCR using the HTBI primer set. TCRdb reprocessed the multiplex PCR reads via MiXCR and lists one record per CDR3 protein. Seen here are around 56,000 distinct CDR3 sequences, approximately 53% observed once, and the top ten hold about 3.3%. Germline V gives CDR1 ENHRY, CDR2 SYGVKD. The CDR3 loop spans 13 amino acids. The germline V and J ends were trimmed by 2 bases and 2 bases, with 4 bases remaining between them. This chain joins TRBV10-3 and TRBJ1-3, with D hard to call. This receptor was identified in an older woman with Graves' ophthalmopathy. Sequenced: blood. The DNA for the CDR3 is TGTGCCATCAGTGAGAGTCCTGGAAACACCATATATTTT. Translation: CAISESPGNTIYF.